A single sample gave rise to the 2 T cell receptor beta chains below, sequenced in a study of beta chain features in type 1 diabetes. Reverse transcribing all isolated RNA meant expressed TCRB transcripts were sequenced. Repertoires were generated with immunoSEQ multiplex PCR, while TCRdb's copy carries only in-frame clones and drops some. The table records some 900,000 clones, about a sixth of them present only once. The sequenced sample consisted of naive CD4+ T cells from blood. The receptors were sampled from a woman aged 18-29 years in good health.

The rearrangement uses TRBV29-1 and TRBJ2-3; 8 nucleotides align to TRBD2. Germline V gene lookup returns CDR1 SQVTM and CDR2 ANQGSEA. After removal of 7 bases from V and 0 bases from J, the junction contained 6 bases not matched to a gene. This CDR3 contains 14 residues. This chain's CDR3 is CSAKREMSTDTQYF. The CDR3 DNA is TGCAGCGCGAAGCGGGAGATGAGCACAGATACGCAGTATTTT.

This sequence joins TRBV28 and TRBJ2-2; D may match TRBD1 or TRBD2 (5 bases each). V lost 6 bases and J 3 bases, leaving 5 bases between the germline ends. Germline V gene sequence: CDR1 MDHEN, CDR2 SYDVKM. The CDR3 is 12 residues long. CDR3 sequence: CASRGDTGELFF. In nucleotides, the CDR3 is TGTGCCAGCAGGGGGGACACCGGGGAGCTGTTTTTT.